The source of this TCR beta chain is a study of identical twins. TCRdb analysed the 5' RACE reads with MiXCR anew, one entry per CDR3 protein. Of a few hundred thousand distinct CDR3 sequences in the sample, 7.5% to 10% are singletons; the top ten hold around 3.2%. This clonotype was seen many times. The target antigen is unknown. Study-level points and caveats: Possibly, invariant MAIT and iNKT cells partly confounded zero-insertion analyses. Without tracking the same donors, conclusions rested on cross-sectional statistical analysis. For monozygotic twins, models underestimated out-of-frame TCR alpha sharing. Where out-of-frame alpha sequences were twin-shared, they showed excess low generation probability.

CDR1 SGHAT and CDR2 FQNNGV come from the germline V gene. This CDR3 spans 18 amino acids. J gave up 1 base and V 0 bases, and 7 bases lay outside the gene matches. Another study also made use of these data, one on yellow fever vaccine responses in identical twins.

The sequencing sample was made of PBMCs. V and J are TRBV11-2 and TRBJ2-2; 8 bases map to TRBD2. The clonotype originates from a woman aged 18-35 years in good health. The CDR3 here is CASSLDPAGALNTGELFF. The CDR3 nucleotides read TGTGCCAGCAGCTTAGACCCAGCGGGAGCCCTGAACACCGGGGAGCTGTTTTTT.